These T cell receptor beta chains were read from a single sample in a study of blood T cell repertoires in COVID-19. Assay: immunoSEQ multiplex PCR; the TCRdb copy retains only in-frame clones and omits some. The data contain about 380,000 clones, about four fifths of them singletons. The sequencing sample was made of peripheral blood. The receptors derive from a human donor with acute or convalescent COVID-19. The donor label of this sample is uncertain. CDR3s include the opening cysteine and the closing phenylalanine or tryptophan. The order of the fields is V gene, D gene, J gene, CDR3 protein. The D gene is left open where the match is weak.

TRBV3-1/TRBV3-2	-	TRBJ1-2	CASSQEIGAGVRGYTF
TRBV7-2	-	TRBJ2-5	CASSSRRRQETQYF
TRBV21-1	-	TRBJ2-7	CALFLRRGLLYEQYF
TRBV5-4	TRBD1	TRBJ2-7	CASSLETGLYEQYF
TRBV18	TRBD1	TRBJ2-7	CASSDPGQGYEQYF
TRBV7-9	TRBD1	TRBJ1-6	CASSLGAVDRVDSPLHF
TRBV7-9	-	TRBJ2-1	CASSHAGTSSSYNEQFF
TRBV14	TRBD2	TRBJ2-3	CASSQDGLPNSGVTDTQYF
TRBV30	-	TRBJ2-5	CAWSMSEETQYF
TRBV19	TRBD2	TRBJ2-1	CASSMREGYNEQFF
TRBV11-3	TRBD1	TRBJ1-3	CASSSGTGGNTIYF
TRBV5-1	TRBD1	TRBJ1-6	CASSPGQGVYNSPLHF
TRBV11-2	TRBD1	TRBJ2-1	CASSPGTGNYNEQFF
TRBV7-2	-	TRBJ1-1	CASSLRQDVDTEAFF
TRBV4-1	TRBD1	TRBJ1-4	CASSQDKDRGNEKLFF
TRBV7-6	TRBD1	TRBJ1-2	CASSPYRDRDNYGYTF
TRBV4-2	-	TRBJ2-3	CASRGTESTDTQYF
TRBV5-1	TRBD2	TRBJ2-3	CASSRYGLAGGLTDTQYF
TRBV5-5	TRBD2	TRBJ2-7	CASSWAGVGTYEQYF
TRBV18	-	TRBJ2-1	CASSPGGLRDNEQFF
TRBV5-6	TRBD1	TRBJ1-1	CASSPGQGTEAFF
TRBV6-6	-	TRBJ1-1	CASTLLKLGAFF
TRBV3-1/TRBV3-2	TRBD2	TRBJ2-1	CASSPTSGSGDEQFF
TRBV5-1	TRBD2	TRBJ2-5	CASTWGSGGIFETQYF
TRBV2	TRBD1	TRBJ2-1	CASSGRRTGMNNEQFF
TRBV5-1	-	TRBJ1-1	CASSWSGQAFF
TRBV6-5	-	TRBJ2-7	CASTPGPGGLPEQYF
TRBV28	-	TRBJ2-6	CASSLLTGRPGANVLTF
TRBV29-1	-	TRBJ2-2	CSVKEYGTPNTGELFF
TRBV5-1	TRBD2	TRBJ2-5	CASSLGSSGVRETQYF
TRBV24-1	TRBD2	TRBJ2-6	CATSDLGTSGFSIRSGANVLTF
TRBV2	TRBD1	TRBJ2-6	CASSRDRAGANVLTF
TRBV19	-	TRBJ1-5	CASSKRQRMSNQPQHF
TRBV20-1	TRBD1	TRBJ1-4	CSASAGQGGKLFF
TRBV2	-	TRBJ1-6	CASSVQGPSPLHF
TRBV28	TRBD1	TRBJ1-5	CASSSFPGQTTF
TRBV2	-	TRBJ1-6	CASSDAPSVSPLHF
TRBV5-4	TRBD2	TRBJ2-7	CASSLSGGVTYEQYF
TRBV30	-	TRBJ1-6	CAWGGTHNSPLHF
TRBV9	-	TRBJ1-2	CASSVGDIGNYGYTF
TRBV5-1	TRBD2	TRBJ2-7	CASSLTSGNPYEQYF
TRBV5-1	TRBD1	TRBJ1-5	CASSSTGGTEQPQHF